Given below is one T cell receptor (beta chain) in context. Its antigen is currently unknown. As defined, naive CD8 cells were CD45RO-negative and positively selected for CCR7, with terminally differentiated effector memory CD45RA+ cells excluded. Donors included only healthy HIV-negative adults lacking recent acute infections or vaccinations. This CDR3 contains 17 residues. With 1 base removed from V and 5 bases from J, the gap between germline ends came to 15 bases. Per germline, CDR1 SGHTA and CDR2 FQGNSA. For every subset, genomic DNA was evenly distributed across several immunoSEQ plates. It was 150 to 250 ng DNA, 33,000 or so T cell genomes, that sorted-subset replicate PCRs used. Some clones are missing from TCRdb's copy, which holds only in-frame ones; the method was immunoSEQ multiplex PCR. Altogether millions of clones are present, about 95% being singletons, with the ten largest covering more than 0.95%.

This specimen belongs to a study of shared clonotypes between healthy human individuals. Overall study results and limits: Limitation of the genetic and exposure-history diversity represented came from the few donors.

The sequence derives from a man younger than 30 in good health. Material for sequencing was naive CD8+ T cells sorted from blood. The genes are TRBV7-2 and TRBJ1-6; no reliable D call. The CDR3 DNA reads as TGTGCCAGCAGCTTAGGGGCTAGTGCCGTTAATAATTCACCCCTCCACTTT. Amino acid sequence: CASSLGASAVNNSPLHF. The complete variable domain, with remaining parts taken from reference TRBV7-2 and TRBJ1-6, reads GAGVSQSPSNKVTEKGKDVELRCDPISGHTALYWYRQSLGQGLEFLIYFQGNSAPDKSGLPSDRFSAERTGGSVSTLTIQRTQQEDSAVYLCASSLGASAVNNSPLHFGNGTRLTVT.